This paragraph covers one T cell receptor (beta chain) sequence. Its antigen is not known. The data originate from a study of blood T cells in healthy people across ages. Study-level points and caveats: Long-lived donors exceeded aged donors in naive CD4+ cells and diversity.

Germline V CDR1 and CDR2: MNHEY, SVGEGT. This CDR3 contains 14 residues. Between the trimmed V and J ends, which lost 2 bases and 4 bases, there was a span of 11 bases. A second about 7 to 11 cycle PCR used barcoded and J-beta primers. Every cDNA molecule bore a tag from a template-switch adaptor containing 12 random nucleotides. TCRdb re-called the 5' RACE reads through MiXCR, storing one row per CDR3 protein. Of about 900,000 distinct CDR3 sequences in the sample, 48% were seen once. Extraction yielded at least 6 micrograms of total RNA per sample. The chain links TRBV6-2 or TRBV6-3 to TRBJ2-5; TRBD1 might be the D (5 bases). Sequencing was done on a sample of blood. This sequence originates from a man aged 25-45 years in good health. Written as DNA, the CDR3 is TGTGCCAGCAGTTACATGGGGCCTGGAGAGACCCAGTACTTC. It specifies CASSYMGPGETQYF.